This passage covers 31 T cell receptor beta chains from one sample sequenced in a study of T cell responses to AZD1222 COVID-19 vaccine. The repertoire was sequenced with immunoSEQ multiplex PCR; TCRdb's copy has only in-frame clones and lacks some. The sample lists roughly 100,000 clones; roughly 90% were seen once. Sequencing was performed on peripheral blood, taken on day 0 of AZD1222 vaccination. The receptors come from an adult in good health.

The chain's CDR3 is CASRSPGQDANYGYTF. DNA of the CDR3: TGTGCCAGCAGGTCACCGGGACAAGACGCTAACTATGGCTACACCTTC. The J gene is TRBJ1-2, the V gene TRBV5-4, with a tentative D call TRBD1 (6 bases). Trimming left V 5 bases short and J 0 bases short, with 17 bases between. The CDR3 is 16 residues long. CDR1 and CDR2 (germline): SGHNT, YYREEE (reference sequence).

The chain has TRBV29-1 and TRBJ1-6; 10 nucleotides agree with TRBD1. The germline V gene has CDR1 SQVTM and CDR2 ANQGSEA. This CDR3 has 13 residues. V lost 6 bases, J lost 9 bases, and 5 bases stayed unmatched. The CDR3 bases are TGCAGCGTAGGGGACAGGGGAGGTTCACCCCTCCACTTT. It translates to CSVGDRGGSPLHF.

The rearrangement joins TRBV4-2 to TRBJ1-5, with TRBD1 identical over 7 bases. This CDR3 spans 21 amino acids. Germline V gene sequence: CDR1 LGHNA, CDR2 YNFKEQ. The trim removed 0 bases at V and 0 bases at J, leaving 17 bases unmatched. The CDR3 is CASSQDRPSRDRLFSNQPQHF. Written as DNA, the CDR3 is TGTGCCAGCAGCCAAGATCGCCCAAGCCGGGACAGACTCTTTAGCAATCAGCCCCAGCATTTT.

V and J are TRBV10-3 and TRBJ1-1; D gene unclear. Trimming cost V 6 bases and J 0 bases, with 11 bases left between them. Germline V gene data show CDR1 as ENHRY and CDR2 as SYGVKD. The CDR3 loop spans 14 amino acids. CDR3 region: CAIRAGVMNTEAFF. CDR3 coding DNA: TGTGCCATCAGGGCCGGGGTTATGAACACTGAAGCTTTCTTT.

The chain uses TRBV11-3 and TRBJ1-1; D gene uncertain. Looked up from germline, CDR1 is SGHNT and CDR2 is YENEEA. The CDR3 sequence is 13 residues long. V lost 2 bases to trimming and J lost 3 bases, with 7 bases between them. CDR3 sequence: CASSLTGYTEAFF. The CDR3 nucleotides read TGTGCCAGCAGCTTAACGGGATACACTGAAGCTTTCTTT.

CDR3 nucleotide sequence: TGTGCCAGCAGTTACCCGGGGGGGGTCGGGGAAAAACTGTTTTTT. This gives the protein CASSYPGGVGEKLFF. The rearrangement uses TRBV6-6 and TRBJ1-4, with D possibly matching TRBD1 (5 bases). V lost 2 bases to trimming and J lost 8 bases, with 15 bases between them. Germline CDR1 MNHNY, CDR2 SVGAGI (reference sequence). This CDR3 spans 15 amino acids.

J is TRBJ2-7 and V is TRBV6-5; D perhaps matches TRBD1 (6 bases). Trimming removed 2 bases from V and 5 bases from J, with 10 bases in between. CDR3 length: 13 amino acids. Germline V gene data show CDR1 as MNHEY and CDR2 as SVGAGI. CDR3 nucleotide sequence: TGTGCCAGCAGTTACCGCAGGGGCCACGAGCAGTACTTC. This sequence encodes CASSYRRGHEQYF.

The chain carries TRBV6-4 and TRBJ2-7, with no clear D. Trimming stripped 8 bases from V and 3 bases from J, with 14 bases between. CDR1 is MRHNA, CDR2 SNTAGT, per germline. The CDR3 has 13 amino acids. The CDR3 protein is CASDDGGFYEQYF. CDR3 DNA sequence: TGTGCCAGCGACGACGGTGGTTTCTACGAGCAGTACTTC.

CDR3 nucleotides: TGTGCCAGCAGCCCAGGACAGGGGTCCTACAATGAGCAGTTCTTC. Amino acids: CASSPGQGSYNEQFF. This chain uses TRBV3-1 (or the pseudogene TRBV3-2) with TRBJ2-1, with TRBD1 matching over 9 bases. Germline V CDR1 and CDR2: LGHDT, YNNKEL (reference sequence). This CDR3 comprises 15 residues. V trimming: 4 bases; J trimming: 1 base; junction bases outside the gene matches: 2.

The rearrangement links TRBV19 to TRBJ2-1; 10 positions match TRBD2. CDR1 and CDR2 from the germline V gene are LNHDA and SQIVND (reference sequence). Trimming removed 3 bases from V and 8 bases from J; junction bases left unmatched: 7. The CDR3 is made up of 15 amino acids. CDR3 amino acids: CASSIWSGGEDEQFF. DNA for the CDR3: TGTGCCAGTAGTATTTGGAGCGGGGGGGAGGATGAGCAGTTCTTC.

The chain links TRBV11-2 to TRBJ2-2; D perhaps matches TRBD2 (5 bases). The ends were cut back, 5 bases at V and 6 bases at J, with 13 bases in the middle. Germline loops: CDR1 SGHAT, CDR2 FQNNGV. The CDR3 extends over 14 amino acids. CDR3 residues: CASSELVGSGELFF. CDR3 DNA sequence: TGTGCCAGCAGCGAACTAGTTGGTTCCGGGGAGCTGTTTTTT.

The gene calls are TRBV5-5 and TRBJ2-7; 7 nucleotides match TRBD1. This CDR3 comprises 16 residues. Germline CDR1 is SGHKS and CDR2 is YYEKEE (reference sequence). Trimming at V came to 7 bases and at J to 3 bases, leaving 16 bases not matched to a gene. As DNA, the CDR3 is TGTGCCAGCGCCATTTCCCGGGACAGCCCTAACTACGAGCAGTACTTC. Protein sequence: CASAISRDSPNYEQYF. Full variable domain (rest looked up from reference TRBV5-5 and TRBJ2-7): DAGVTQSPTHLIKTRGQQVTLRCSPISGHKSVSWYQQVLGQGPQFIFQYYEKEERGRGNFPDRFSARQFPNYSSELNVNALLLGDSALYLCASAISRDSPNYEQYFGPGTRLTVT.

The chain couples TRBV5-8 to TRBJ1-1, with a tentative D call TRBD1 (5 bases). Germline values: CDR1 SGHTS, CDR2 YDEGEE. The germline V and J ends were trimmed by 5 bases and 3 bases, with 17 bases remaining between them. The CDR3 consists of 15 residues. The CDR3 DNA reads TGTGCCAGCAGTCCTCTTACAGGCCCCTACACTGAAGCTTTCTTT. This translates into CASSPLTGPYTEAFF.

J is TRBJ1-2 and V is TRBV27; 9 bases match TRBD1. V shed 4 bases, J shed 4 bases, and the junction held 7 bases outside the gene matches. Germline lookup yields CDR1 MNHEY and CDR2 SMNVEV (reference sequence). The CDR3 is made up of 15 amino acids. The CDR3 DNA sequence: TGTGCCAGCAGTTCCCCCACAGGGGGCGGCTATGGCTACACCTTC. Protein product: CASSSPTGGGYGYTF.

The CDR3 region has the DNA TGTGCCAGCAGCCGCCCGGGACTAGTCTTTAATGAGCAGTTCTTC. Its protein product is CASSRPGLVFNEQFF. V and J are TRBV7-9 and TRBJ2-1; 8 nucleotides agree with TRBD2. The junction had 10 bases not matched to a gene; V was cut back by 5 bases and J by 7 bases. CDR1 and CDR2 from the germline V gene are SEHNR and FQNEAQ (reference sequence). The CDR3 consists of 15 residues.

The chain joins TRBV19 to TRBJ2-3; D is unresolved. The CDR3 is made up of 15 amino acids. Germline CDR1 and CDR2: LNHDA and SQIVND (reference sequence). V was cut by 3 bases and J by 1 base, with 11 bases left in between. CDR3 sequence (DNA): TGTGCCAGTAGTATTAATGTCGGAGGCACAGATACGCAGTATTTT. It is translated as CASSINVGGTDTQYF.

The chain couples TRBV7-2 to TRBJ1-1; D is ambiguous. This CDR3 is 19 amino acids long. The V gene's germline CDR1 is SGHTA and CDR2 FQGNSA. V was shortened by 5 bases and J by 0 bases, with 25 bases between the two germline ends. The DNA for the CDR3 is TGTGCCAGCAGCCGCGCCGGCCCCCTCCGACGGATAATGAACACTGAAGCTTTCTTT. Amino acids: CASSRAGPLRRIMNTEAFF. Combining the CDR3 with reference TRBV7-2 and TRBJ1-1 gives the whole variable domain GAGVSQSPSNKVTEKGKDVELRCDPISGHTALYWYRQSLGQGLEFLIYFQGNSAPDKSGLPSDRFSAERTGGSVSTLTIQRTQQEDSAVYLCASSRAGPLRRIMNTEAFFGQGTRLTVV.

The J gene is TRBJ2-1, the V gene TRBV28; 8 nucleotides match TRBD2. The germline V gene encodes CDR1 MDHEN and CDR2 SYDVKM. Losses at the gene ends were 3 bases for V and 6 bases for J; bases not matched to a gene: 7. The CDR3 spans 15 residues. The CDR3 spells CASSFYGRAGNEQFF. CDR3 DNA: TGTGCCAGCAGTTTTTACGGGAGGGCCGGCAATGAGCAGTTCTTC.

CDR3 in amino acids: CASSLYGTGGTQPQHF. The CDR3, as DNA: TGTGCCAGCAGCTTATATGGGACAGGGGGGACGCAGCCCCAGCATTTT. The J gene is TRBJ1-5, the V gene TRBV7-2, with 11 bases fitting TRBD1. Looked up from germline, CDR1 is SGHTA and CDR2 is FQGNSA. V lost 2 bases, J lost 7 bases, and 7 bases stayed unmatched. The CDR3 extends over 16 amino acids.

As DNA, the CDR3 is TGTGCCAGCAGCCAAGTTGTCCATGAAAAACTGTTTTTT. Its protein product is CASSQVVHEKLFF. The chain has TRBV3-1 (or the pseudogene TRBV3-2) and TRBJ1-4; the D is unclear. V lost 1 base to trimming and J lost 6 bases, with 6 bases between them. The CDR3 sequence is 13 residues long. CDR1 is LGHDT, CDR2 YNNKEL, per germline (reference sequence).

The CDR3 DNA sequence: TGTGCCAGCAGCAACTCAAACAGGGCCGGGGAGCTGTTTTTT. Its translation is CASSNSNRAGELFF. The chain couples TRBV27 to TRBJ2-2; TRBD1 is a possible D gene (6 bases). This CDR3 has 14 residues. CDR1 and CDR2 from the germline V gene are MNHEY and SMNVEV (reference sequence). V was cut by 6 bases and J by 6 bases, with 14 bases left in between.

This chain links TRBV12-3 or TRBV12-4 with TRBJ1-1, with D maybe TRBD1 (6 bases). V was shortened by 5 bases and J by 11 bases, with 15 bases between the two germline ends. The CDR3 covers 12 residues. The CDR3 nucleotides read TGTGCCAGCAGTGACCGGGACAAGCGCGCTTTCTTT. This sequence encodes CASSDRDKRAFF.

The V gene is TRBV3-1 (or the pseudogene TRBV3-2), the J gene TRBJ1-2; TRBD1 agrees at 7 bases. The germline gives CDR1 LGHDT, CDR2 YNNKEL (reference sequence). CDR3 length equals 16 residues. V trimming: 0 bases; J trimming: 4 bases; junction bases outside the gene matches: 8. CDR3 bases: TGTGCCAGCAGCCAAGAGGGGGGGACAGAAAGCTATGGCTACACCTTC. Translating it yields CASSQEGGTESYGYTF.

CDR3 coding DNA: TGTGCCAGCTCACCACCGGGACGGGTATCGGGCGGCTACACCTTC. Its translation: CASSPPGRVSGGYTF. The gene calls are TRBV18 and TRBJ1-2; possible D gene TRBD1, 5 bases. From germline, CDR1 is KGHSH and CDR2 LQKENI. The CDR3 covers 15 residues. V was cut by 0 bases and J by 8 bases, with 16 bases left in between.

The rearrangement links TRBV18 to TRBJ1-2; the match to TRBD1 covers 9 bases. This CDR3 is 17 amino acids long. The germline V gene has CDR1 KGHSH and CDR2 LQKENI. The V segment lost 0 bases and the J segment 6 bases; nucleotides outside the gene matches: 11. This chain's CDR3 is CASSPPGSKQGANGYTF. The CDR3, as DNA: TGTGCCAGCTCACCACCGGGCTCCAAACAGGGGGCCAATGGCTACACCTTC.

This chain joins TRBV5-1 and TRBJ1-2; no reliable D call. Germline CDR1 SGHRS, CDR2 YFSETQ. This CDR3 has 14 residues. The germline V and J ends were trimmed by 0 bases and 7 bases, with 13 bases remaining between them. The CDR3: CASSLEPGAGGYTF. The CDR3 bases are TGCGCCAGCAGCTTGGAACCGGGAGCGGGTGGCTACACCTTC. Full variable domain (rest looked up from reference TRBV5-1 and TRBJ1-2): KAGVTQTPRYLIKTRGQQVTLSCSPISGHRSVSWYQQTPGQGLQFLFEYFSETQRNKGNFPGRFSGRQFSNSRSEMNVSTLELGDSALYLCASSLEPGAGGYTFGSGTRLTVV.

This rearrangement joins TRBV5-4 to TRBJ2-5; TRBD1 might be the D (6 bases). In germline, CDR1 is SGHNT, CDR2 YYREEE (reference sequence). Trimming left V 0 bases short and J 3 bases short, with 15 bases between. CDR3 size: 16 residues. The CDR3, as DNA: TGTGCCAGCAGCTTGGTCGGCAGTGGGGGCAAAGAGACCCAGTACTTC. Amino acid sequence: CASSLVGSGGKETQYF. Together with reference TRBV5-4 and TRBJ2-5, the CDR3 gives the full variable domain: ETGVTQSPTHLIKTRGQQVTLRCSSQSGHNTVSWYQQALGQGPQFIFQYYREEENGRGNFPPRFSGLQFPNYSSELNVNALELDDSALYLCASSLVGSGGKETQYFGPGTRLLVL.

This clone was seen only once. The chain recombines TRBV6-5 with TRBJ2-7; D is unclear. Germline CDR1 MNHEY, CDR2 SVGAGI. The CDR3 runs 12 residues. The CDR3 loop is CATESLSHEQYF. The CDR3 coding sequence is TGTGCAACGGAGAGCCTATCCCACGAGCAGTACTTC.

This chain's CDR3 is CASSKRGKTGVNYEQYF. In nucleotides, the CDR3 is TGTGCCAGCTCAAAAAGGGGCAAGACAGGGGTTAACTACGAGCAGTACTTC. This rearrangement joins TRBV18 to TRBJ2-7, with 8 bases identical to TRBD1. Germline V gene data show CDR1 as KGHSH and CDR2 as LQKENI. With 5 bases clipped from V and 3 bases from J, the junction kept 15 bases outside the gene matches. The length of the CDR3 is 17 residues.

The rearrangement uses TRBV2 and TRBJ2-3, with 13 nucleotides matching TRBD2. This CDR3 spans 17 amino acids. J gave up 10 bases and V 5 bases, and 15 bases lay outside the gene matches. The germline CDR1 and CDR2 sequences are SNHLY and FYNNEI. The CDR3 reads CASSLPPLAGGPNAQYF. CDR3 coding DNA: TGTGCCAGCAGTCTCCCCCCACTAGCGGGAGGGCCTAATGCGCAGTATTTT.

The V call is TRBV11-3, the J call TRBJ2-7; D might be TRBD1 (6 bases). The V end was cut by 5 bases, the J end by 2 bases, with 16 bases between. CDR3 length equals 15 residues. Germline V gene lookup returns CDR1 SGHNT and CDR2 YENEEA. The CDR3 DNA follows: TGTGCCAGCAGCGTAACCGGGACATCAGCCTACGAGCAGTACTTC. Translated, it gives CASSVTGTSAYEQYF.